The clone carrying this TCR beta chain has a single count. The antigen is unknown. This sample is drawn from a study of T cell responses to AZD1222 COVID-19 vaccine. The study, taken as a whole, reports: Unmutated variant regions are reportedly targeted by nearly half of spike-specific TCRs. Clonal diversity may have been underestimated in mostly white British donors. Repertoire samples came only from after the peak T cell response.

The table came from immunoSEQ multiplex PCR; TCRdb's copy has only in-frame clones and leaves some out. The sample shows 110,000 or so clones, 75% to 95% of them seen only once. The receptor was isolated from an adult in good health. The source was peripheral blood, collected on day 0 of AZD1222 vaccination.

Here the CDR3 DNA reads TGCGCCAGCAGTGAGTCCCGGGCGGGAGGATCCACCGGGGAGCTGTTTTTT. Translated: CASSESRAGGSTGELFF. J is TRBJ2-2 and V is TRBV10-1, with TRBD2 matching over 8 bases. The V gene end was trimmed by 0 bases and the J gene end by 4 bases; junction bases not matched to a gene: 7. This CDR3 region has 17 residues. CDR1 and CDR2 (germline): WNHNN, SYGVQD (reference sequence).